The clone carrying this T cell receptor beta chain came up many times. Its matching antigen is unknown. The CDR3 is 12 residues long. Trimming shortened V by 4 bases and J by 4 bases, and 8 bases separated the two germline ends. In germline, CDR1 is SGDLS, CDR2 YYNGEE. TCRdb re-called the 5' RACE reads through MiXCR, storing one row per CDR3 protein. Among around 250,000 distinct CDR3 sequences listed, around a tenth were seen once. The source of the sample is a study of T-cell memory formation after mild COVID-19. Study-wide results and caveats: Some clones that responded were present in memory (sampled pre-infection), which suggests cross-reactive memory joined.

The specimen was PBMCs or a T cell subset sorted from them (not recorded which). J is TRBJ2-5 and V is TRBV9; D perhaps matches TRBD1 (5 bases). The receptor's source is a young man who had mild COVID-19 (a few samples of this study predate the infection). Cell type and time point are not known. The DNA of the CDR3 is TGTGCCAGCAGCCAGGGAAGAGAGACCCAGTACTTC. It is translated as CASSQGRETQYF.